Listed below are T cell receptor beta chains from one sample, sequenced in a study of cytomegalovirus exposure and HLA in healthy donors. Only in-frame clones appear in the TCRdb table, and some are missing; sequencing was by immunoSEQ multiplex PCR. Counted here are about 180,000 clones, about four fifths occurring once; the ten biggest clones make up around 5%. The specimen was PBMCs. Receptors were obtained from a girl between 10 and 17 years old in good health and CMV-seropositive. CDR3s include the opening cysteine and the closing phenylalanine or tryptophan. Fields, in order: D gene, V gene, J gene, CDR3 protein. A D gene is named only where the DNA matches it firmly.

.	TRBV10-3	TRBJ1-1	CAISESGLSTEAFF
.	TRBV9	TRBJ2-7	CASSPRGAGSYEQYF
.	TRBV9	TRBJ1-2	CASSAGGGNGYTF
.	TRBV27	TRBJ2-3	CASSLAGEGSDTQYF
.	TRBV7-2	TRBJ1-1	CASSLVGFGGGAVTEAFF
.	TRBV7-8	TRBJ1-1	CASGPGSVNTEAFF
.	TRBV28	TRBJ1-2	CASSSTATPMFDGYTF
TRBD1	TRBV7-9	TRBJ1-2	CASSSTGSRDGYTF
TRBD1	TRBV18	TRBJ2-7	CASSPFLGTGDKEQYF
TRBD1	TRBV7-9	TRBJ1-1	CASSANRDRVWNTEAFF
TRBD1	TRBV7-9	TRBJ2-5	CASSPRTGAKETQYF
TRBD2	TRBV11-2	TRBJ2-5	CASSLGLGVTQYF
.	TRBV30	TRBJ1-1	CAWSVGGKTTEAFF
.	TRBV7-9	TRBJ2-1	CASSLERIGRGVHEQFF
.	TRBV9	TRBJ1-2	CASSVGAEHYGYTF
TRBD1	TRBV18	TRBJ2-3	CASSPRGQTLYF
.	TRBV6-5	TRBJ1-2	CASSPQVGGGYTF
.	TRBV5-1	TRBJ2-2	CASSLSLAGLNTGELFF
TRBD1	TRBV5-1	TRBJ1-6	CASSLGQGVSSPLHF
.	TRBV14	TRBJ1-2	CASSQAVGQVYGYTF
.	TRBV6-6	TRBJ1-6	CASSLRDTYSPLHF
.	TRBV15	TRBJ1-2	CATSRDRRGYGYTF
.	TRBV30	TRBJ2-7	CAWSVRGGLSYEQYF
.	TRBV9	TRBJ1-6	CASSVGGGSSYNSPLHF
.	TRBV7-9	TRBJ1-1	CASSFEVAPRGRDTEAFF
TRBD1	TRBV5-1	TRBJ1-6	CASSRDRVSPLHF
.	TRBV7-8	TRBJ2-6	CASSLRRAGANVLTF
.	TRBV2	TRBJ1-2	CASSEALRTAISYTF
.	TRBV6-6	TRBJ1-4	CASSPTDKTNEKLFF
TRBD1	TRBV28	TRBJ1-3	CASSTTGVASGNTIYF
.	TRBV9	TRBJ2-6	CASSVEATVSGANVLTF
TRBD2	TRBV5-1	TRBJ2-5	CASSLAASGGSETQYF
.	TRBV9	TRBJ2-4	CASSPEPKNIQYF
.	TRBV6-1	TRBJ1-2	CASRGPPTPLGNYGYTF
.	TRBV5-1	TRBJ2-6	CASSLEGAHISGANVLTF
TRBD1	TRBV5-6	TRBJ1-5	CASSRGTGGGQPQHF
.	TRBV7-9	TRBJ2-2	CSSSSWGQPNTGELFF
.	TRBV20-1	TRBJ2-5	CSARVAETQYF
TRBD1	TRBV27	TRBJ2-1	CASSPQGGIRSEQFF
TRBD2	TRBV6-4	TRBJ2-3	CASSDSKAGGAGTQYF
TRBD1	TRBV7-9	TRBJ1-1	CASRQGWTEAFF
TRBD1	TRBV9	TRBJ2-3	CASSVNLGQGFVTDTQYF
.	TRBV4-1	TRBJ1-5	CASSQDRDQPQHF
.	TRBV5-1	TRBJ2-5	CASSLAGVMETQYF
TRBD1	TRBV19	TRBJ2-7	CARHRGRKVALIISYEQYF